A single T cell receptor beta chain is shown here with its context. Its antigen target is currently unknown. No much larger clone exists at a distance of one base, and base qualities are not known. This sample stems from a study of blood T cell repertoires in COVID-19 (TCRdb year 2020). Context from the whole study: Collaborator samples came from the United States, Italy and Spain and covered acute and convalescent phases of COVID-19. The dataset comprised deeply sampled blood TCRbeta repertoires from subjects exposed to, actively infected with, or recovered from COVID-19. The material from the prospective study consisted of cDNA or gDNA derived from T cells, B-cell-depleted T cells, or PBMCs. Where HLA class I and class II types were available, the types were taken from metadata supplied by the sample provider, not from assay-based typing. The samples were drawn from the first 160 participants of the ongoing ImmuneRACE study and from some 1,300 subjects provided by 6 global collaborators. The sample metadata nearly always contained a de-identified subject ID, COVID-19 status, age in years and sex. A freely available public database, intended as a resource for researchers studying the immune response to SARS-CoV-2, is where the repertoires were released.

Whole blood was collected in K2EDTA tubes by collaborating institutions according to the institutions' own protocols. For TCRbeta analysis, collaborators shipped samples in one of three forms: frozen whole blood, isolated PBMCs, or DNA extracted from either of those sample types. Results the study describes overall, beyond this receptor: How much clinical and demographic metadata was included differed by source and by participant, and the metadata was provided uncurated.

The germline V gene specifies KGHSY as CDR1 and FQNENV as CDR2. Trimming costs V 4 bases and J 8 bases, and their ends lie 11 bases apart. The CDR3 covers 13 residues, taking in both the cysteine and the phenylalanine. Only the CDR3 region is kept as DNA, spanning 39 bases read in frame from base 1. The immunoSEQ Assay, a bias-controlled multiplex PCR, was used to amplify TCRbeta CDR3 regions from genomic DNA. For the original study's pipeline: The number of nucleated cells in each sample was estimated by amplification of reference gene primers within the assay. Sequence reads were collapsed and filtered to measure the absolute abundance of every unique TCRbeta CDR3 rearrangement. For each sample, productive Simpson clonality was calculated by taking the square root of Simpson's diversity index across productive rearrangements. In TCRdb, the immuneACCESS table is reduced to in-frame sequences with V and J assigned. These tables do not hold every clone; where another copy was compared, an unresolved V gene accounts for under half, and the others remain unexplained. That table furnishes V, J and clone size, whereas the DNA furnished D and trimming. Across this sample there are about 240,000 clones, with around 83% seen only once. Around 12% of the sample belongs to the ten largest clones.

The material sequenced was peripheral blood. Rearrangement joined TRBV16 to TRBJ1-4; the D gene is perhaps TRBD1, on 5 matching bases. This TCR was sampled from a woman aged 55-75 years with active or convalescent COVID-19. The CDR3 reads CASSPSRGEKLFF. The sequence in DNA is TGTGCCAGCAGCCCGTCGCGGGGCGAAAAACTGTTTTTT.